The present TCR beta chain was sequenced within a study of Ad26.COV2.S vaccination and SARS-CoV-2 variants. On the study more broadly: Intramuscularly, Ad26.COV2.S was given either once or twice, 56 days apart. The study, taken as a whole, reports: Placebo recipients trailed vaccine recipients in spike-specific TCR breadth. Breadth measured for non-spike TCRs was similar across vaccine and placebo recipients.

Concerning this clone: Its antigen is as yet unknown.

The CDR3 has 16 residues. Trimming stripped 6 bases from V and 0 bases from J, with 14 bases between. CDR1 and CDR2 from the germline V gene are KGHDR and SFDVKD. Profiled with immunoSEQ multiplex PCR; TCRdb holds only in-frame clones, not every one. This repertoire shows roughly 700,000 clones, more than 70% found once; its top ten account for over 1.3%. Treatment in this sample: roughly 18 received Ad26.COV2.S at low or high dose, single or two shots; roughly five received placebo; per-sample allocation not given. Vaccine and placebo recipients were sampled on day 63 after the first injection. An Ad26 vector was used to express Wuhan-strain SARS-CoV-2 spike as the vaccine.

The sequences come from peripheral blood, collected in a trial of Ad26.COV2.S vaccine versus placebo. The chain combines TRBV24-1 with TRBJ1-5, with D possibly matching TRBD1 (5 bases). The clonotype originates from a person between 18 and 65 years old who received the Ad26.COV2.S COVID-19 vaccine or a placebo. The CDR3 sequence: CATSPPGTDSNQPQHF. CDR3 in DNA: TGTGCCACCAGTCCCCCGGGGACGGATAGCAATCAGCCCCAGCATTTT.